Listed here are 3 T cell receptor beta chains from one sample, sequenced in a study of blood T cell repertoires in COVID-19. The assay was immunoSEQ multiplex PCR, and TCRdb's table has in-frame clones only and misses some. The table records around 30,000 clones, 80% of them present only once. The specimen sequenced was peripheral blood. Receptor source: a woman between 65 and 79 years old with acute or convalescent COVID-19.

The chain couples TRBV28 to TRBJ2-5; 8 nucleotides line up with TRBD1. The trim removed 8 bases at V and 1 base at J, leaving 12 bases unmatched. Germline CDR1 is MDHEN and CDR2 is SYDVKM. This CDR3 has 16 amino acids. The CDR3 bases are TGTGCCAGCGCAACCGCCCGGACAGGGTTCCAAGAGACCCAGTACTTC. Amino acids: CASATARTGFQETQYF.

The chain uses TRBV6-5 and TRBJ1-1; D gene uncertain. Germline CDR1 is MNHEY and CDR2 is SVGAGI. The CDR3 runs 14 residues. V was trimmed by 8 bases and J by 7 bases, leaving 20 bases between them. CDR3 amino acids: CASQRAGVSGEAFF. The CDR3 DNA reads TGTGCCAGCCAAAGGGCGGGAGTGTCGGGTGAAGCTTTCTTT.

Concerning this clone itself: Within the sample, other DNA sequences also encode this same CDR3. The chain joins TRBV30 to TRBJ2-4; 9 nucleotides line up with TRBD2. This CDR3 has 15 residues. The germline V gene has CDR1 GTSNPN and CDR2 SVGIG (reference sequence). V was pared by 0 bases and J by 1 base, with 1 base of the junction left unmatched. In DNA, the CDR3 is TGTGCCTGGAGTGTAAGCGGGAGGGCCAAAAACATTCAGTACTTC. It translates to CAWSVSGRAKNIQYF.